These 2 T cell receptor beta chains originate from one sample sequenced in a study of shared clonotypes between healthy human individuals. TCRdb's table, derived via immunoSEQ multiplex PCR, lists solely in-frame clones and lacks some. Altogether approximately 590,000 clones are present, less than 97% being singletons, with the ten largest covering 0.095% to 0.12%. CD45RO-negative, CCR7-selected cells formed the naive CD8 fraction, which excluded terminally differentiated effector memory CD45RA+ cells. Sequencing was done on a sample of naive CD8+ T cells sorted from blood. The receptor source for this set is a woman in her 30s in good health.

This chain connects TRBV28 to TRBJ2-1; either TRBD1 or TRBD2 may fit D (6 bases each). Per the germline V gene, CDR1 is MDHEN and CDR2 is SYDVKM. Trimming took off 2 bases at V and 7 bases at J, with 24 bases between the two ends. The CDR3 has 18 residues. CDR3 DNA: TGTGCCAGCAGTTTAACGGCGGGGTACAGGGAAGGGATTAATGAGCAGTTCTTC. Translating gives CASSLTAGYREGINEQFF.

The rearrangement joins TRBV4-1 to TRBJ2-1; 7 bases match TRBD2. Germline CDR1 is MGHRA and CDR2 is YSYEKL. The V and J ends lost 1 base and 10 bases, in that order; junction bases with no gene match: 10. The CDR3 spans 15 residues. CDR3 sequence reads: CASSQALLAATEQFF. In DNA, the CDR3 is TGCGCCAGCAGCCAAGCTCTTCTAGCGGCAACCGAGCAGTTCTTC.